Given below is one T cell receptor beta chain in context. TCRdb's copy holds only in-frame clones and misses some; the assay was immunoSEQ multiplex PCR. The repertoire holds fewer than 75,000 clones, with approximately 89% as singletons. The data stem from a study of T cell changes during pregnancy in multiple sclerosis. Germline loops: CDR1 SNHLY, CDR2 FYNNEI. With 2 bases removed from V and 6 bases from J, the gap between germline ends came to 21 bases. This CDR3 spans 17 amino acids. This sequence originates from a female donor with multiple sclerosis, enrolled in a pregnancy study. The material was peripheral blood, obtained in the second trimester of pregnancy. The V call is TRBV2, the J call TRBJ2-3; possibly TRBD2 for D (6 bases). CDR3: CASSETGTLGVLDTQYF. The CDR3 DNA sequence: TGTGCCAGCAGTGAAACCGGGACTCTTGGGGTGCTGGATACGCAGTATTTT.